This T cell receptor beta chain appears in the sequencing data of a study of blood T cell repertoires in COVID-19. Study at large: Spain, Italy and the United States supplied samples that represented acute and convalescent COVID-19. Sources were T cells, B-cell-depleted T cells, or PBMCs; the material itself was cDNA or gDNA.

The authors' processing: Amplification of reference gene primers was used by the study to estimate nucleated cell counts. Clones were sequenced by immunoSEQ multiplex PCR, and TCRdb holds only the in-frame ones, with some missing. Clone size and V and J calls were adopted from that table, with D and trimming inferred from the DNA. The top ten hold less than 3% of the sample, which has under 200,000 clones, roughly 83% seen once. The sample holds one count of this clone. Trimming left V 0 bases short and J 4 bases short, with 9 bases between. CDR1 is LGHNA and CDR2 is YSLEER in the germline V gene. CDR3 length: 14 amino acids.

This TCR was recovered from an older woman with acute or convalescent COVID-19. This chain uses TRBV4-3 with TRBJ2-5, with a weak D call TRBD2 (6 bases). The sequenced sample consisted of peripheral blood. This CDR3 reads CASSQDGGGETQYF. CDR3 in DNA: TGCGCCAGCAGCCAAGATGGGGGAGGAGAGACCCAGTACTTC.